The 9 T cell receptor beta chains given below trace back to one sample, sequenced in a study of blood T cells in healthy people across ages. A sample-barcoded 5' primer and a J-beta primer mix were used in a second PCR of roughly 6 to 11 cycles. Each CDR3 protein gets one entry after TCRdb re-called the 5' RACE reads with MiXCR. Of hundreds of thousands of distinct CDR3 sequences listed, under 25% are singletons. The sequenced sample consisted of blood. Receptors were obtained from a man aged 65-85 years in good health.

This clonotype was detected only a few times. The chain couples TRBV5-1 to TRBJ2-7, with D maybe TRBD1 (6 bases). CDR3 length equals 14 residues. Trimming shortened V by 3 bases and J by 3 bases, and 13 bases separated the two germline ends. Looked up from germline, CDR1 is SGHRS and CDR2 is YFSETQ. CDR3: CASSSWDTNYEQYF. The CDR3 DNA reads as TGCGCCAGCAGCTCCTGGGACACCAACTACGAGCAGTACTTC.

The sample holds a few counts of this clonotype. The V gene is TRBV4-2, the J gene TRBJ1-3, with D unresolved. The CDR3 consists of 14 residues. The V gene lost 11 bases and the J gene lost 1 base, with 15 bases spanning the gap. CDR1 LGHNA and CDR2 YNFKEQ come from the germline V gene. The CDR3 loop reads CAGGQGGSGNTIYF. The CDR3 DNA reads TGTGCCGGCGGCCAAGGAGGGTCTGGAAACACCATATATTTT.

The chain joins TRBV28 to TRBJ1-2, with TRBD1 as a possible D gene (6 bases). The CDR3 covers 17 residues. The germline CDR1 and CDR2 sequences are MDHEN and SYDVKM. Trimming removed 5 bases from V and 1 base from J, with 20 bases in between. CDR3 DNA sequence: TGTGCCAGCAGTGAAGGGGCAGGGGACGGATTTAACTATGGCTACACCTTC. Protein sequence: CASSEGAGDGFNYGYTF.

This clonotype was seen a few times. The rearrangement joins TRBV5-4 to TRBJ2-1, with 11 bases matching TRBD2. With V trimmed by 4 bases and J by 5 bases, 5 bases remained unmatched. This CDR3 spans 15 amino acids. Germline CDR1 reads SGHNT; CDR2 reads YYREEE (reference sequence). CDR3 sequence reads: CASSGRLAGNNEQFF. CDR3 in DNA: TGTGCCAGCAGCGGGAGACTAGCGGGAAACAATGAGCAGTTCTTC.

The chain couples TRBV28 to TRBJ1-5; TRBD1 matches at 7 bases. This CDR3 has 16 amino acids. V shed 3 bases, J shed 5 bases, and the junction held 10 bases outside the gene matches. The germline CDR1 and CDR2 sequences are MDHEN and SYDVKM. DNA for the CDR3: TGTGCCAGCAGTTTTCCCCAGGGGGGCACCGATCAGCCCCAGCATTTT. It encodes CASSFPQGGTDQPQHF.

The table lists this clonotype with a few counts. The chain employs TRBV7-9 and TRBJ2-7, with TRBD1 identical over 9 bases. Germline V gene sequence: CDR1 SEHNR, CDR2 FQNEAQ (reference sequence). The CDR3 has 13 residues. V shed 7 bases and J 7 bases; nucleotides not matched to a gene: 8. In DNA, the CDR3 is TGTGCCAGCATCCCGGGACAGGGCGGAGAGCAGTACTTC. Translation: CASIPGQGGEQYF.

In nucleotides, the CDR3 is TGTGCCAGCAGCGGATTTGGACCCCAAGAGACCCAGTACTTC. This encodes CASSGFGPQETQYF. The J gene is TRBJ2-5, the V gene TRBV7-2, with D uncertain. From germline, CDR1 is SGHTA and CDR2 FQGNSA. This CDR3 is built from 14 residues. Trimming stripped 5 bases from V and 1 base from J, with 11 bases between.

This clonotype was seen a handful of times. The CDR3 protein is CASTPGASGDNEQFF. CDR3 nucleotides: TGTGCCAGCACCCCGGGGGCTAGCGGAGACAATGAGCAGTTCTTC. The chain uses TRBV7-6 and TRBJ2-5; D possibly corresponds to TRBD2 (7 bases). The end of the DNA is better explained by TRBJ2-1, so the J call may be wrong. This CDR3 is built from 15 residues. The germline V gene encodes CDR1 SGHVS and CDR2 FNYEAQ.

The chain is built from TRBV12-3 or TRBV12-4 and TRBJ2-1; 15 nucleotides align to TRBD2. The CDR3 runs 19 residues. Trimming removed 5 bases from V and 0 bases from J; junction bases left unmatched: 8. The DNA for the CDR3 is TGTGCCAGCAGTATTCCGGGACTAGCGGGAGGAGGCTCCTACAATGAGCAGTTCTTC. This gives the protein CASSIPGLAGGGSYNEQFF.